Sequencing of this TCR beta chain was carried out in a study of lymphopenia after photon versus proton radiotherapy (dated by TCRdb to about 2019). In the study overall: The study compared the immunological effects of photon versus proton radiation therapy in patients with gastrointestinal tumors who developed high-grade lymphopenia. The goal of the study was to describe how the two radiation modalities differ in their effects on the immune system. The roughly 18 patients in the cohort had gastrointestinal tumors, were treated with either photon or proton therapy, and subsequently developed lymphopenia. Broader findings and caveats from the paper: After the lymphocyte count nadir, oligoclonal expansion, especially of CD8+ Temra cells, was observed in photon-treated repertoires, and the drop in diversity was driven by this expansion. The survival association was assessed only in patients who died, and better survival with proton therapy was presented by the authors as a possibility rather than a demonstrated result. Across the cohort, among patients who died, a greater drop in TCR diversity after the nadir was inversely correlated with overall survival time. During treatment, patients who received proton therapy stayed relatively stable, whereas patients who received photon therapy lost naive T cells and TCR diversity and gained effector/memory populations.

Libraries were prepared through the immunoSEQ multiplex PCR assay. T cell repertoires were profiled with deep sequencing of rearranged TCR beta loci together with multiparametric flow cytometry. TCRdb took over this immuneACCESS table, retaining in-frame rearrangements with V and J assigned. Such tables are incomplete; in checked studies, under half of the missing clones stem from an unresolved V gene, and the remainder is unexplained. Present in this sample are roughly 63,000 clones, around 84% of which were seen just once. The ten largest clones add up to roughly 2.1% of the sample. Turning to this clone: Its antigen specificity is not known. The input lacks base qualities; no much larger clone sits a single base away.

Including cysteine and phenylalanine, the CDR3 has 15 amino acids. Solely the CDR3 DNA is kept, with 45 bases framed from the first base. Compared with germline, V lacks 8 bases and J lacks 1 base; bases without a gene match: 6. For CDR1 and CDR2, the germline V gene lists MNHEY and SVGAGI. The sequence joins TRBV6-5 to TRBJ2-1, and TRBD2 aligns with 9 junction nucleotides. This material consisted of peripheral blood, taken from a patient treated with proton-based radiotherapy. This sequence was found in a man aged 60 to 75 with pancreatic cancer. The sequenced DNA: TGTGCCAGCCAGCGGGAGGCCTTTTCCTACAATGAGCAGTTCTTC. This is translated as CASQREAFSYNEQFF.